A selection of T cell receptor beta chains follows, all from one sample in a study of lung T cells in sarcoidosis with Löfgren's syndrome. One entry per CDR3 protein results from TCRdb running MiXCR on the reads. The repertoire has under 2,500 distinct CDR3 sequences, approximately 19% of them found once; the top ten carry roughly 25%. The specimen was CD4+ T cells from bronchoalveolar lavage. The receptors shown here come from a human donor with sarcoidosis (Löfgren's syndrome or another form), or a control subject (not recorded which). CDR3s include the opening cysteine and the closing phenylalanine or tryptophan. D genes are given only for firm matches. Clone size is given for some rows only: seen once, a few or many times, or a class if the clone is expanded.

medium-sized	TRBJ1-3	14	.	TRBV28	CASSRGSAGNTIYF	TGTGCCAGCAGCCGAGGTAGTGCTGGAAACACCATATATTTT
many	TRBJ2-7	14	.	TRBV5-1	CASSLGVGAYEQYF	TGCGCCAGCAGCTTGGGGGTCGGGGCCTACGAGCAGTACTTC
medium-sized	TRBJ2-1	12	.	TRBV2	CASSVLGNEQFF	TGTGCCAGCAGTGTGTTGGGCAATGAGCAGTTCTTC
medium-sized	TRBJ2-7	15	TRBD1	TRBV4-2	CASSQLGQAIYEQYF	TGTGCCAGCAGCCAATTGGGACAGGCTATCTACGAGCAGTACTTC
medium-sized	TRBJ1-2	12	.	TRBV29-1	CSVESQGGGYTF	TGCAGCGTTGAGTCCCAGGGAGGTGGCTACACCTTC
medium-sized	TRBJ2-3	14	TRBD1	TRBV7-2	CASSINRGTDTQYF	TGTGCCAGCAGCATCAACAGGGGTACAGATACGCAGTATTTT
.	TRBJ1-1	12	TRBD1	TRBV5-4	CASSTQTGGAFF	TGTGCCAGCAGCACCCAGACAGGGGGAGCTTTCTTT
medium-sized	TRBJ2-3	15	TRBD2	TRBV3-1	CASSQGVAGPDTQYF	TGTGCCAGCAGCCAAGGGGTAGCGGGACCAGATACGCAGTATTTT
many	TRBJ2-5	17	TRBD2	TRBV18	CASSPTGTSGTGGTQYF	TGTGCCAGCTCGCCGACCGGGACTAGCGGGACCGGGGGGACCCAGTACTTC
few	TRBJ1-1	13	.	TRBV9	CASSVSTNTEAFF	TGTGCCAGCAGCGTATCGACGAACACTGAAGCTTTCTTT
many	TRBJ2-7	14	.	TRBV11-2	CASIAIQGFHEQYF	TGTGCCAGCATTGCCATACAGGGCTTCCACGAGCAGTACTTC
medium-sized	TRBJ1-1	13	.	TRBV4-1	CASSQEASTEAFF	TGCGCCAGCAGCCAAGAGGCAAGCACTGAAGCTTTCTTT
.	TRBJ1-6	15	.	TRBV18	CASSLSGPINSPLRF	TGTGCCAGCTCTCTCTCCGGACCTATTAATTCACCCCTCCGCTTT
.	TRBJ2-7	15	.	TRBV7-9	CAGSLGRQSSYDQYF	TGTGCCGGCAGCTTAGGAAGGCAGAGCTCCTACGATCAGTACTTC
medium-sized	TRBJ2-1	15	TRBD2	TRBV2	CASRTSGSSYNEQFF	TGTGCCAGCAGGACTAGCGGAAGCTCCTACAATGAGCAGTTCTTC
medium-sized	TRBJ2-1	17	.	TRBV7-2	CASSLQTSRSSYNEQFF	TGTGCCAGCAGCTTACAGACTTCCCGAAGCTCCTACAATGAGCAGTTCTTC
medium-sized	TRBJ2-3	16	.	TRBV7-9	CASSLAASRTTDTQYF	TGTGCCAGCAGCTTAGCTGCCAGCCGAACCACAGATACGCAGTATTTT
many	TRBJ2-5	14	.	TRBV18	CASSPPTDRETQYF	TGTGCCAGCTCACCACCAACTGATCGGGAGACCCAGTACTTC
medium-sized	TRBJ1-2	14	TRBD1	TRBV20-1	CSAPGDRANYGYTF	TGCAGTGCACCTGGGGACAGAGCTAACTATGGCTACACCTTC
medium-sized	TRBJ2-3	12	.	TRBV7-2	CASSLVLRTQYF	TGTGCCAGCAGCTTAGTCCTTCGTACGCAGTATTTT
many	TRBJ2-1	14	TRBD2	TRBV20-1	CSAGIAGGSGEQFF	TGCAGTGCTGGAATAGCGGGAGGGTCCGGTGAGCAGTTCTTC
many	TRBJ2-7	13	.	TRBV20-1	CSAWDTSSYEQYF	TGCAGTGCCTGGGACACCTCCTCCTACGAGCAGTACTTC
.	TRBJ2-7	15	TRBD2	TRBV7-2	CASSTRLAGTYGQYF	TGTGCCAGCAGCACTAGACTAGCGGGGACCTACGGGCAGTACTTC
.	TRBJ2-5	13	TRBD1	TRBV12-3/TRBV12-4	CASSYDRGQTQYF	TGTGCCAGCAGCTACGACAGGGGGCAGACCCAGTACTTC
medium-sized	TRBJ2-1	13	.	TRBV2	CASIPVSRGEQFF	TGTGCCAGCATACCAGTCTCGAGGGGTGAGCAGTTCTTC
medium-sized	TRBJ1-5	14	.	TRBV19	CASSIREGNQPQHF	TGTGCCAGTAGTATCCGAGAGGGCAATCAGCCCCAGCATTTT
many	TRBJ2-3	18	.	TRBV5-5	CASSLTGSGRLSTDTQYF	TGTGCCAGCAGCTTAACAGGGTCGGGGAGGTTAAGCACAGATACGCAGTATTTT
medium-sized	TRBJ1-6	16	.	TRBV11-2	CASSLDQGSYNSPLHF	TGTGCCAGCAGCTTAGATCAAGGTTCCTATAATTCACCCCTCCACTTT
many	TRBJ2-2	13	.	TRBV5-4	CASGPMNTGELFF	TGTGCCAGTGGACCGATGAACACCGGGGAGCTGTTTTTT
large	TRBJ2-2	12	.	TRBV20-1	CSAKSVTGELFF	TGCAGTGCTAAGTCGGTAACCGGGGAGCTGTTTTTT
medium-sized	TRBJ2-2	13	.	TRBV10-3	CAIRALEAGELFF	TGTGCCATCAGGGCCCTAGAGGCAGGGGAGCTGTTTTTT
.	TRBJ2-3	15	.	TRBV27	CAFNGLARVADTQYF	TGTGCCTTCAACGGGCTAGCGAGAGTCGCAGATACGCAGTATTTT
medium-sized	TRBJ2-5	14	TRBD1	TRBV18	CASSPRQGAETQYF	TGTGCCAGCTCACCGCGACAGGGGGCCGAGACCCAGTACTTC
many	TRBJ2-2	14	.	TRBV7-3	CASTPSANTGELFF	TGTGCCAGCACTCCTAGCGCGAACACCGGGGAGCTGTTTTTT
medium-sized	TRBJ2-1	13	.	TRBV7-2	CASSAHRGTEQFF	TGTGCCAGCAGCGCGCATAGGGGCACTGAGCAGTTCTTC
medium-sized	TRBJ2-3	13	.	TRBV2	CASSPVGSYTQYF	TGTGCCAGCAGTCCGGTCGGAAGCTATACGCAGTATTTT
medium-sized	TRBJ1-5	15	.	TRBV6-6	CASSYTTGSDQPQHF	TGTGCCAGCAGTTACACAACAGGGAGTGATCAGCCCCAGCATTTT
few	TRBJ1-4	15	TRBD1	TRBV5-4	CASSLGQGNNEKLFF	TGTGCCAGCAGCTTGGGACAGGGGAATAATGAAAAACTGTTTTTT
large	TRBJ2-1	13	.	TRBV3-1	CASSQAWSGEQFF	TGTGCCAGCAGCCAAGCGTGGAGTGGTGAGCAGTTCTTC
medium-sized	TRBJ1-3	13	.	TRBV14	CASSISSGNTIYF	TGTGCCAGCAGTATTTCCTCTGGAAACACCATATATTTT
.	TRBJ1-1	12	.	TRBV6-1	CASKGYGTETFF	TGTGCCAGCAAGGGGTATGGCACTGAAACTTTCTTT
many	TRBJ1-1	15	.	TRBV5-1	CASSLVEQSNTEAFF	TGCGCCAGCAGCCTCGTCGAGCAGTCGAACACTGAAGCTTTCTTT